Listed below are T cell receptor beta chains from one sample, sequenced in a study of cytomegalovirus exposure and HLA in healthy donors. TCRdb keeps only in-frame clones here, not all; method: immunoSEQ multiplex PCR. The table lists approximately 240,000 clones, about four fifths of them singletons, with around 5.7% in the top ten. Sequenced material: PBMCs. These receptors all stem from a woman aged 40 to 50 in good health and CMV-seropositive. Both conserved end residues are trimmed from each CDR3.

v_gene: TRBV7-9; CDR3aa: ASSPILSGANVLT
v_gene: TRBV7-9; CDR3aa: ASSATVSGSPSSTDTQY
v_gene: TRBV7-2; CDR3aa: ASRNSRSATGGLYGYT
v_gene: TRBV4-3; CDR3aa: ASSQDTASGEGDTGELF
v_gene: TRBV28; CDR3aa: ASSFLDRGRGEAF
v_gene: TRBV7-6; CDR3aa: ASSLVAGGQMTEQF
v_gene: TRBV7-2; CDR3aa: ASSQGHLNEQF
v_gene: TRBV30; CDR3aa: AWSVGLAGGEQF
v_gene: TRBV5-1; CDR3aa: ASSLEGTTGTQY
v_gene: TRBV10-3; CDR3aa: AISSTENTEAF
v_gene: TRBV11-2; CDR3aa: ASSPLTGANYGYT
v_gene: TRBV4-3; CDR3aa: ASSQVPASPGANVLT
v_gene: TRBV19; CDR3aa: ASSISLLLAGGSREQF
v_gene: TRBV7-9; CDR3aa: SSSLDAGQEIGYT
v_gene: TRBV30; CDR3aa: AWSSALRANTEAF
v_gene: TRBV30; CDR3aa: AWSIGDLEF
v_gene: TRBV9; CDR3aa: ASEGESGTEAF
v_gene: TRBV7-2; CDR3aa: ASSSQTGSGDTEAF
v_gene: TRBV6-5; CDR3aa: ASRDRGRTDTQY
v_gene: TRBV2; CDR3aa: ASSFSGGAYNEQF
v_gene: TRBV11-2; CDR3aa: ASSFLPQGSATDTQY
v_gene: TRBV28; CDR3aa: ASSLYGLNEKLF
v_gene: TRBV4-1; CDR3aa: ASSRRGLTEAF
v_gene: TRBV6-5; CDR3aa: ASSGDSGNTGELF
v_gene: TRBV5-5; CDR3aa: ASSLRGDRELFSNQPQH
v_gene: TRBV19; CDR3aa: ASSPPGQRYYGYT
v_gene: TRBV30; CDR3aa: AWRPTSGVQETQY
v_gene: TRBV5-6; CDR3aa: ASSLGAGYGNTIY
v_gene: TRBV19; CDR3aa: ASSIREGSGAF
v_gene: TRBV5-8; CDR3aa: ASSSLIYEQY
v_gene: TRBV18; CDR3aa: ASSDGQNTEAF
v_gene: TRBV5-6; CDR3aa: ASSLASTNTEAF
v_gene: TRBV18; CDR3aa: ASSPRGQVTYEQY
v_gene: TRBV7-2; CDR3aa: ASSLGSGGNTGELF
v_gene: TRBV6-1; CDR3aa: ASSETGRTYEQY
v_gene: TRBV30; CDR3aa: ACPPVGTGVDEQF
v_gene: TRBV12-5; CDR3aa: ASGIGLGSSYEQY
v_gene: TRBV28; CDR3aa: ASGGGRGSYEQY
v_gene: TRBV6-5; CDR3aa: ASSYRTSGQGEQF
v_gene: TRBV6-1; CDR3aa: ASSERGGGPPGELF
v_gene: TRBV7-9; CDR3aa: ASSSTSGRATGELF
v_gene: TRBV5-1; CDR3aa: ASSLEGYGYT
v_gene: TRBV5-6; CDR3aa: ASSLLQGGEKLF
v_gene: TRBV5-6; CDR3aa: ASSPGLDSYNEQF
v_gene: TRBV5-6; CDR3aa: ASSLQFDFSTDTQY
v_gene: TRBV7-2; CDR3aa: ASSLAGGVGNTIY
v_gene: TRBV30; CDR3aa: ALSKVQPGGQY
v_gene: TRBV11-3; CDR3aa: ASKSGYNEQF
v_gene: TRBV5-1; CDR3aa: ASSFRQLGEQY